These 11 T cell receptor beta chains were sequenced from one sample in a study of response to subunit inactivated influenza vaccine. TCRdb passed the RT-PCR reads through MiXCR, listing each CDR3 protein once. The sample consists of approximately 700,000 distinct CDR3 sequences, approximately 15% of them appearing once. Sequencing was performed on PBMCs from blood, taken roughly 15 days before vaccination. Every receptor here comes from a man aged 50 or older who received an inactivated influenza vaccine.

This clonotype occurred a few times. The V gene is TRBV12-3 or TRBV12-4, the J gene TRBJ1-5, with 8 bases lining up with TRBD1. The CDR3 is 15 residues long. The trim removed 6 bases at V and 7 bases at J, leaving 11 bases unmatched. The CDR3 here is CASRRAGGAKQPQHF. The CDR3 nucleotides read TGTGCCAGCAGGCGGGCAGGGGGCGCGAAGCAGCCCCAGCATTTT.

The chain employs TRBV30 and TRBJ2-2, with D uncertain. Germline V gene sequence: CDR1 GTSNPN, CDR2 SVGIG (reference sequence). Trimming removed 5 bases from V and 5 bases from J, with 6 bases in between. This CDR3 contains 11 residues. DNA for the CDR3: TGTGCCTGGGGGCAGACCGGGGAGCTGTTTTTT. Translated, it gives CAWGQTGELFF.

J is TRBJ2-2 and V is TRBV15; D might be TRBD2 (6 bases). Germline lookup yields CDR1 LNHNV and CDR2 YYDKDF (reference sequence). This CDR3 comprises 15 residues. V lost 1 base, J lost 5 bases, and 11 bases lay in between. Here the CDR3 DNA reads TGTGCCACCAGCAGAGGAGGAGGGAGGACCGGGGAGCTGTTTTTT. Protein sequence: CATSRGGGRTGELFF.

Here the CDR3 reads CAKKRWLQETQYF. In DNA, the CDR3 is TGTGCCAAAAAACGGTGGCTTCAAGAGACCCAGTACTTC. The chain has TRBV3-1 and TRBJ2-5; no clear D. V lost 10 bases, J lost 2 bases, and 14 bases lay in between. Looked up from germline, CDR1 is LGHDT and CDR2 is YNNKEL (reference sequence). This CDR3 spans 13 amino acids.

This clonotype has more than one count but fewer than ten. CDR3 region: CASSQVGLDEQYF. CDR3 coding DNA: TGTGCCAGCAGCCAAGTTGGGCTGGATGAGCAGTACTTC. The chain recombines TRBV14 with TRBJ2-7; the D is unclear. The CDR3 runs to 13 residues. Per germline, CDR1 SGHDN and CDR2 FVKESK. Trimming cost V 1 base and J 7 bases, with 11 bases left between them.

Here the CDR3 reads CASSLQGIPSIQYF. The CDR3 DNA is TGTGCCAGCAGCCTACAAGGGATTCCTTCGATTCAGTACTTC. The chain employs TRBV7-9 and TRBJ2-4; the D is unclear. The CDR3 is made up of 14 amino acids. The germline CDR1 and CDR2 sequences are SEHNR and FQNEAQ (reference sequence). Between the trimmed V and J ends, which lost 5 bases and 10 bases, there was a span of 18 bases.

The gene calls are TRBV12-5 and TRBJ2-3, with a weak D call TRBD2 (6 bases). The ends were cut back, 5 bases at V and 1 base at J, with 10 bases in the middle. The CDR3 is 14 residues long. Germline assignment: CDR1 LGHNT and CDR2 FRNRAP. In nucleotides, the CDR3 is TGTGCTAGTGGTCCGACGGGGGGCACAGATACGCAGTATTTT. Translated, it gives CASGPTGGTDTQYF.

The chain uses TRBV20-1 and TRBJ2-7; a possible D gene is TRBD1 (5 bases). The V and J ends lost 1 base and 6 bases respectively, with 16 bases between them. Germline CDR1 DFQATT, CDR2 SNEGSKA (reference sequence). CDR3 size: 14 residues. CDR3 loop: CSARADNQGTEQYF. CDR3 DNA sequence: TGCAGTGCTAGAGCCGACAACCAGGGTACCGAGCAGTACTTC.

This sequence joins TRBV29-1 and TRBJ2-3; possibly TRBD2 for D (6 bases). Germline-derived CDR1 and CDR2 are SQVTM and ANQGSEA. The CDR3 runs 17 residues. V was cut by 3 bases and J by 0 bases, with 19 bases left in between. CDR3 protein: CSVESGVRPFSTDTQYF. In DNA, the CDR3 is TGCAGCGTTGAGTCGGGGGTCAGGCCCTTTAGCACAGATACGCAGTATTTT.

This clonotype was detected a few times. The gene calls are TRBV5-5 and TRBJ2-1, with D maybe TRBD2 (6 bases). V lost 2 bases and J lost 10, with 19 bases in between. Per the germline V gene, CDR1 is SGHKS and CDR2 is YYEKEE (reference sequence). The CDR3 length is 15 residues. The CDR3 coding sequence is TGTGCCAGCAGCTTCCAGGTTGGCCCTGGACTAGAGCAGTTCTTC. Residues: CASSFQVGPGLEQFF.

The rearrangement joins TRBV4-1 to TRBJ2-7; no definite D call. The CDR3 has 13 residues. In germline, CDR1 is MGHRA, CDR2 YSYEKL. The V and J ends lost 0 bases and 3 bases respectively, with 6 bases between them. As DNA, the CDR3 is TGCGCCAGCAGCCAAGAAATATACTACGAGCAGTACTTC. This encodes CASSQEIYYEQYF.